Each of the 13 T cell receptor beta chains below was sequenced from the same sample in a study of cytomegalovirus exposure and HLA in healthy donors. The method was immunoSEQ multiplex PCR; TCRdb's version includes in-frame clones alone and lacks a portion of them. The sample has roughly 70,000 clones, 70% to 90% seen once. Sample: PBMCs. The receptors here all came from a man in his thirties or forties in good health and CMV-seronegative.

The J gene is TRBJ2-2, the V gene TRBV6-6; TRBD1 agrees at 11 bases. The CDR3 is made up of 15 amino acids. The germline gives CDR1 MNHNY, CDR2 SVGAGI (reference sequence). J lost 6 bases, V lost 4 bases, and 4 bases had no gene match. The CDR3 region is CASSSGQGAPGELFF. The DNA for the CDR3 is TGTGCCAGCAGTTCCGGACAGGGGGCGCCCGGGGAGCTGTTTTTT.

The rearrangement links TRBV2 to TRBJ2-7, with a possible D match to TRBD1 (6 bases). Germline assignment: CDR1 SNHLY and CDR2 FYNNEI. The CDR3 totals 14 residues. V lost 7 bases and J lost 3, with 16 bases in between. The CDR3 region is CASKGWTDRYEQYV. The CDR3 nucleotides read TGTGCCAGCAAGGGGTGGACAGATCGCTACGAGCAGTACGTC.

The CDR3 is CASYVDQQGQSTEAFF. The CDR3 DNA is TGCGCCAGCTATGTCGATCAACAGGGGCAGAGCACTGAAGCTTTCTTT. This chain connects TRBV5-1 to TRBJ1-1, with 7 bases fitting TRBD1. This CDR3 is built from 16 residues. Trimming removed 7 bases from V and 4 bases from J; junction bases left unmatched: 16. CDR1 is SGHRS, CDR2 YFSETQ, per germline.

Comments on this clone: A junction end diverges from the germline sequence, so it may reflect a read error. The chain has TRBV2 and TRBJ2-6; D perhaps matches TRBD1 (5 bases). The CDR3 runs 11 residues. Germline V CDR1 and CDR2: SNHLY, FYNNEI. The CDR3 coding sequence is TGCGCGACAGCTGGGGCCAACGTCCTGACTTTC. It codes for CATAGANVLTF.

This chain's CDR3 is CASSLRLAGSYNEQFF. DNA of the CDR3: TGTGCCAGCAGCTTACGACTAGCGGGATCGTACAATGAGCAGTTCTTC. The V call is TRBV7-2, the J call TRBJ2-1; TRBD2 matches at 11 bases. The CDR3 runs 16 residues. The ends lost 2 bases at V and 4 bases at J; junction bases unmatched: 4. Per the germline V gene, CDR1 is SGHTA and CDR2 is FQGNSA.

The chain has TRBV9 and TRBJ2-3; TRBD2 aligns across 10 bases. The CDR3 runs to 15 residues. CDR1 and CDR2 from the germline V gene are SGDLS and YYNGEE. J was trimmed by 1 base and V by 6 bases; bases with no gene match: 5. CDR3 coding DNA: TGTGCCAGCACCCTTACTAGCGGGGGCACAGATACGCAGTATTTT. This sequence encodes CASTLTSGGTDTQYF.

The chain employs TRBV5-4 and TRBJ2-5; D is possibly TRBD1 (5 bases). Germline V gene data show CDR1 as SGHNT and CDR2 as YYREEE (reference sequence). Trimming took off 3 bases at V and 2 bases at J, with 8 bases between the two ends. The CDR3 runs 13 residues. CDR3 protein: CASSSGSQETQYF. The DNA of the CDR3 is TGTGCCAGCAGCTCAGGGTCGCAAGAGACCCAGTACTTC. Together with reference TRBV5-4 and TRBJ2-5, the CDR3 gives the full variable domain: ETGVTQSPTHLIKTRGQQVTLRCSSQSGHNTVSWYQQALGQGPQFIFQYYREEENGRGNFPPRFSGLQFPNYSSELNVNALELDDSALYLCASSSGSQETQYFGPGTRLLVL.

V is TRBV13 and J is TRBJ2-1; D is possibly TRBD2 (5 bases). Per the germline V gene, CDR1 is PRHDT and CDR2 is FYEKMQ (reference sequence). V was trimmed by 8 bases and J by 4 bases, leaving 15 bases between them. This CDR3 is built from 14 residues. CDR3 DNA: TGTGCCAGCTCCCAGGAGGATGCGTACAATGAGCAGTTCTTC. Protein sequence: CASSQEDAYNEQFF. The full variable domain, with the rest looked up from reference TRBV13 and TRBJ2-1, is AAGVIQSPRHLIKEKRETATLKCYPIPRHDTVYWYQQGPGQDPQFLISFYEKMQSDKGSIPDRFSAQQFSDYHSELNMSSLELGDSALYFCASSQEDAYNEQFFGPGTRLTVL.

The V call is TRBV11-2, the J call TRBJ1-1; 8 bases are a match to TRBD1. Germline CDR1 reads SGHAT; CDR2 reads FQNNGV. CDR3 size: 15 residues. The ends lost 5 bases at V and 5 bases at J; junction bases unmatched: 10. DNA for the CDR3: TGTGCCAGCAGCACCCGACAGGGGCTGAGGACTGAAGCTTTCTTT. Its protein is CASSTRQGLRTEAFF.

This chain connects TRBV4-3 to TRBJ2-7, with 7 bases matching TRBD1. The CDR3 is 15 residues long. The J segment lost 0 bases and the V segment lost 1 base, leaving 3 bases of the junction unmatched. Germline V gene lookup returns CDR1 LGHNA and CDR2 YSLEER. The CDR3 nucleotides read TGCGCCAGCAGCCAAGGGACAGGTAGCTCCTACGAGCAGTACTTC. It codes for CASSQGTGSSYEQYF.

The chain employs TRBV7-2 and TRBJ2-7, with TRBD2 as a possible D gene (5 bases). Germline V gene data show CDR1 as SGHTA and CDR2 as FQGNSA. CDR3 length equals 12 residues. The germline V and J ends were trimmed by 2 bases and 3 bases, with 5 bases remaining between them. This CDR3 reads CASSLRGYEQYF. Here the CDR3 DNA reads TGTGCCAGCAGCTTACGGGGCTACGAGCAGTACTTC.

The chain has TRBV29-1 and TRBJ1-2, with 8 bases fitting TRBD1. The CDR3 extends over 12 amino acids. Germline V gene lookup returns CDR1 SQVTM and CDR2 ANQGSEA. The J segment lost 8 bases and the V segment lost 3 bases, leaving 5 bases of the junction unmatched. The CDR3 nucleotides are TGCAGCGTTGAGGGGACAGGAAGAGGCTACACCTTC. Translation gives CSVEGTGRGYTF.

A single count supports this clone. The chain recombines TRBV4-1 with TRBJ1-1; no clear D. Trimming took off 1 base at V and 1 base at J, with 16 bases between the two ends. From germline, CDR1 is MGHRA and CDR2 YSYEKL. The CDR3 spans 17 residues. The CDR3 loop reads CASSQVPARTSNTEAFF. CDR3 coding DNA: TGCGCCAGCAGCCAAGTACCAGCGAGGACTTCGAACACTGAAGCTTTCTTT.